A selection of T cell receptor beta chains follows, all from one sample in a study of blood T cell repertoires in COVID-19. Only in-frame clones appear in the TCRdb table, and some are missing; sequencing was by immunoSEQ multiplex PCR. Counted here are 300,000 to 500,000 clones, around 87% occurring once; the ten biggest clones make up more than 0.85%. Specimen: PBMCs or T cells enriched from blood (not recorded which). All receptors derive from a woman in her twenties or thirties with acute COVID-19. CDR3s include the opening cysteine and the closing phenylalanine or tryptophan. A D gene is named only where the DNA matches it firmly. Only part of the rows carry a size: once, few, many, or a class if the clone is expanded.

TGTGCCACCAGTCCCCCGGGACTAGCGTCGGTGGGCACCGGGGAGCTGTTTTTT CATSPPGLASVGTGELFF TRBV24-1 TRBD2 - TRBJ2-2
TGTGCCAGCAGCACCCAGTTGAACACTGAAGCTTTCTTT CASSTQLNTEAFF TRBV9 - - TRBJ1-1
TGTGCCACCGACGTGCCCGGGCAAACCCGGGGCTATGGCTACACCTTC CATDVPGQTRGYGYTF TRBV7-8 - - TRBJ1-2
TGTGCCACCTCACAGCAGAATCAGCCCCAGCATTTT CATSQQNQPQHF TRBV10-3 - - TRBJ1-5
TGTGCTAGTGGTTTCGGGAAAAGGGAGGCCCTAAAGGGTGAGCAGTTCTTC CASGFGKREALKGEQFF TRBV12-5 - - TRBJ2-1
TGTGCCAGCAGCTTTCAAACACAGGGTTCACCCCTCCACTTT CASSFQTQGSPLHF TRBV7-2 - - TRBJ1-6
TGTGCCAGCAGTTTATACAGGGGCGGGGACGAGCAGTACTTC CASSLYRGGDEQYF TRBV27 - - TRBJ2-7
TGTGCCAGCAGTTACACAACTAGCGGGGGACACAATGAGCAGTTCTTC CASSYTTSGGHNEQFF TRBV6-2/TRBV6-3 TRBD2 - TRBJ2-1
TGCGCCAGCAGCCAGGCCGTGACAGGGGGATACGAGCAGTACTTC CASSQAVTGGYEQYF TRBV4-1 TRBD1 - TRBJ2-7
TGTGCCAGCAGCCAAGGCGGGACAGGGAGATGGACCGGGGAGCTGTTTTTT CASSQGGTGRWTGELFF TRBV4-2 TRBD1 - TRBJ2-2
TGTGCCACCAGTGATAACTCGGGACAGGTCTACGAGCAGTACTTC CATSDNSGQVYEQYF TRBV24-1 TRBD1 once TRBJ2-7
TGTGCCAGCAGTCCCGGGACAGGGAATGGTGAAAAACTGTTTTTT CASSPGTGNGEKLFF TRBV6-4 TRBD1 - TRBJ1-4
TGTGCCAGCACCGAGCGGGGGGGGCCGACAGATACGCAGTATTTT CASTERGGPTDTQYF TRBV5-6 TRBD2 few TRBJ2-3
TGTGCCAGCAGTTACGGAGACAGCTACGAGCAGTACTTC CASSYGDSYEQYF TRBV27 - - TRBJ2-7
TGTGCCAGCAGTTTGAGTGTCACCACTGAAGCTTTCTTT CASSLSVTTEAFF TRBV12-3/TRBV12-4 - - TRBJ1-1
TGTGCCAGCAGACACCCGGGGGCTGAAGCTTTCTTT CASRHPGAEAFF TRBV27 - - TRBJ1-1
TGTGCCAGCAGTTTGAACAGGGGGCGCGGGAATGAGCAGTTCTTC CASSLNRGRGNEQFF TRBV27 TRBD1 few TRBJ2-1
TGCGCCAGCAGTGGGGGACAGTCGTTCACAGATACGCAGTATTTT CASSGGQSFTDTQYF TRBV10-1 TRBD1 - TRBJ2-3
TGTGCCAGTAGTAGGGCGGGACCACTAAGAACGGATACGCAGTATTTT CASSRAGPLRTDTQYF TRBV19 - - TRBJ2-3
TGTGCCAGCTCCCCCCCCGGGCTAGCGGGGATAGATACGCAGTATTTT CASSPPGLAGIDTQYF TRBV18 TRBD2 - TRBJ2-3
TGCGCCAGCAGCTCTAGCGGGGGGAACACCGGGGAGCTGTTTTTT CASSSSGGNTGELFF TRBV5-1 TRBD2 - TRBJ2-2
TGTGCCAGCAGCCAGACAGAATTTAATGAAAAACTGTTTTTT CASSQTEFNEKLFF TRBV7-6 - - TRBJ1-4
TGTGCCAGCACTCCGGAGGGACAGGATAATTCACCCCTCCACTTT CASTPEGQDNSPLHF TRBV9 TRBD1 - TRBJ1-6
TGCGCCAGCAGCCAATTTAGCGGGGGGGCCAATGAGCAGTTCTTC CASSQFSGGANEQFF TRBV4-3 TRBD2 - TRBJ2-1
TGTGCCTGGAGTACGGGACAGCCGAACACTGAAGCTTTCTTT CAWSTGQPNTEAFF TRBV30 TRBD1 - TRBJ1-1
TGTGCCAGTAGTATACTAGACAGCTTTAGCAATCAGCCCCAGCATTTT CASSILDSFSNQPQHF TRBV19 - - TRBJ1-5
TGTGCCAGCAGTGAAGGTGGGCTAGATACGCAGTATTTT CASSEGGLDTQYF TRBV6-1 - - TRBJ2-3
TGCGCCAGCAGCCAAGATCCGACAGGGAGGACTGAAGCTTTCTTT CASSQDPTGRTEAFF TRBV4-3 TRBD1 - TRBJ1-1
TGTGCCAGCAGCTTTGGCGGGGCAGGTTCGGGCTACACCTTC CASSFGGAGSGYTF TRBV7-9 - - TRBJ1-2
TGTGCCAGCAGGGATCTAGCGGGGCGCACCGGGGAGCTGTTTTTT CASRDLAGRTGELFF TRBV6-5 TRBD2 - TRBJ2-2
TGTGCCAGCAGTTTTAGGGGCGGCAATCAGCCCCAGCATTTT CASSFRGGNQPQHF TRBV27 - - TRBJ1-5
TGTGCCACCAGTGATGGAGGGACCGTCGAGACCCAGTACTTC CATSDGGTVETQYF TRBV24-1 - - TRBJ2-5
TGTGCCAGTAGTATTCGGGGGACAGGGTGGGGTCTGGATCGAGCCAAAAACATTCAGTACTTC CASSIRGTGWGLDRAKNIQYF TRBV19 TRBD1 once TRBJ2-4